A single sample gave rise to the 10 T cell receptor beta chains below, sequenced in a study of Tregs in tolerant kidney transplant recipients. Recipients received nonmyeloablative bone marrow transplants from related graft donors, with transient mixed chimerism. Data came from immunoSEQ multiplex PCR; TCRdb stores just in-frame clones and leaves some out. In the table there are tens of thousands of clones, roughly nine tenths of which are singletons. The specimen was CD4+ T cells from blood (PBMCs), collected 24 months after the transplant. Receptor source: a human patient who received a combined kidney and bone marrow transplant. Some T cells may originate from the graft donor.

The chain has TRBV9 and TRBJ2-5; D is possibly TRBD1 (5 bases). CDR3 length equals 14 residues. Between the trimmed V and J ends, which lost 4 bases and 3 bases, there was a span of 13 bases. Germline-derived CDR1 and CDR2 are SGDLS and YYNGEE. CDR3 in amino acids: CASSPRDREETQYF. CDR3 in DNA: TGTGCCAGCAGCCCTCGAGACAGAGAAGAGACCCAGTACTTC.

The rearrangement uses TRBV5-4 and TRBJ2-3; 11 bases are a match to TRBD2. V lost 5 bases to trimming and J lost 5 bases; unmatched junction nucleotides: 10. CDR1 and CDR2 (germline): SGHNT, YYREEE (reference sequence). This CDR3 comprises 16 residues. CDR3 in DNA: TGTGCCAGCAGATACCAACTAGCGGGAGAAGGAGATACGCAGTATTTT. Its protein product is CASRYQLAGEGDTQYF.

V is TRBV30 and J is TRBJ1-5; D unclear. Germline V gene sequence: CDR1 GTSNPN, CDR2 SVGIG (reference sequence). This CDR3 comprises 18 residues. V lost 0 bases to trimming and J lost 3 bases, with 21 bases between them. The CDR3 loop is CAWSVPKSKGGINQPQHF. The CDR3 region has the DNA TGTGCCTGGAGTGTACCAAAATCGAAGGGAGGAATCAATCAGCCCCAGCATTTT.

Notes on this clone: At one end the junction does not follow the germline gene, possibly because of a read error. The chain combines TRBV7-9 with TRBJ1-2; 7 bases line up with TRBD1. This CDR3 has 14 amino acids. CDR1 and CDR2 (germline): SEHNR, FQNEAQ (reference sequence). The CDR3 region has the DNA TGTGTCAGCAGCTTCTCACTTAGAGGGGGCGGCTACACCTTC. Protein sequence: CVSSFSLRGGGYTF. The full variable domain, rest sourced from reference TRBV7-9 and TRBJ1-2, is DTGVSQNPRHKITKRGQNVTFRCDPISEHNRLYWYRQTLGQGPEFLTYFQNEAQLEKSRLLSDRFSAERPKGSFSTLEIQRTEQGDSAMYLCVSSFSLRGGGYTFGSGTRLTVV.

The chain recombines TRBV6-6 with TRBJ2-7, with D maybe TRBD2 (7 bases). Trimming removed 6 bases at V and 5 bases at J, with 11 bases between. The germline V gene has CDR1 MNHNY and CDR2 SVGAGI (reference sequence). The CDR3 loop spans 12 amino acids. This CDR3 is CASREGGDEQYF. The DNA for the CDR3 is TGTGCCAGCAGGGAGGGGGGGGACGAGCAGTACTTC.

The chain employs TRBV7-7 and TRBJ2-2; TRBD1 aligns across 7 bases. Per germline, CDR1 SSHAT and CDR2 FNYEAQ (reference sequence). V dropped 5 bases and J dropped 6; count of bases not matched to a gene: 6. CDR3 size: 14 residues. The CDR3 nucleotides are TGTGCCAGCAGCCGAACAGGGGCGGCCGGGGAGCTGTTTTTT. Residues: CASSRTGAAGELFF.

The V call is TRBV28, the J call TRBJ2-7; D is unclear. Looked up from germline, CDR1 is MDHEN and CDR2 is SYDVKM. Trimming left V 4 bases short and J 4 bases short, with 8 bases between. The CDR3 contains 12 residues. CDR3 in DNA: TGTGCCAGCAGTTCCTCCTATTACGAGCAGTACTTC. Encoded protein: CASSSSYYEQYF.

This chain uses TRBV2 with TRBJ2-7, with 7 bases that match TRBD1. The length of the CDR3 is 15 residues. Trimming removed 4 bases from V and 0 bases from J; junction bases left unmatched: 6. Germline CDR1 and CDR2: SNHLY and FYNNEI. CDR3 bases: TGTGCCAGCAGTGTCCAACAGGGGAGCTCCTACGAGCAGTACTTC. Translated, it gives CASSVQQGSSYEQYF.

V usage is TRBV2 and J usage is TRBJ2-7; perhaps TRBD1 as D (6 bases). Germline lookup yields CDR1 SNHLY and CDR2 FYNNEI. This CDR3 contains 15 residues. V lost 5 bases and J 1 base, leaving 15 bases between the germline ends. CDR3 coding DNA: TGTGCCAGCAGTACTACAGGGAAATCATCCTACGAGCAGTACTTC. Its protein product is CASSTTGKSSYEQYF.

The CDR3 DNA reads as TGTGCCGGTAAGCTCGGGACACCCGACTATGGCTACACCTTC. Translating gives CAGKLGTPDYGYTF. This chain connects TRBV19 to TRBJ1-2; maybe TRBD1 (6 bases). Germline V gene data show CDR1 as LNHDA and CDR2 as SQIVND (reference sequence). V was cut by 11 bases and J by 3 bases, with 19 bases left in between. There are 14 residues in the CDR3.